The present entry profiles one T cell receptor (beta chain) with its context. The CDR3 length is 15 residues. Germline V gene data show CDR1 as LGHNA and CDR2 as YSLEER. Germline trimming cut 0 bases from V and 5 bases from J; bases unmatched to any gene: 2. From the PCR reads, TCRdb re-called clones with MiXCR. The sample includes approximately 19,000 clones, around 21% of them seen just once. These data originate in a study of metastatic and nonmetastatic thyroid tumors. At the level of the study: Blood and tumor or nodule tissue repertoires from malignant and benign thyroid patients were compared.

Each patient came to thyroid surgery without any prior treatment (of any kind). This clonotype was sampled from a female donor with papillary thyroid cancer or a benign thyroid nodule (not recorded which). Some clones in this sample may be carry-over from other donors' samples. Sequenced input: blood. This sequence joins TRBV4-3 and TRBJ2-5, with TRBD2 matching 11 bases. CDR3 amino acids: CASSQDPSGRETQYF. CDR3 nucleotides: TGCGCCAGCAGCCAAGACCCTAGCGGGAGGGAGACCCAGTACTTC.